Presented here are 14 T cell receptor beta chains from one specimen sequenced in a study of cytomegalovirus exposure and HLA in healthy donors. The PCR ran on 60 Vbeta and 13 Jbeta primers. Repertoires were generated with immunoSEQ multiplex PCR, while TCRdb's copy carries only in-frame clones and drops some. The data contain 150,000 to 200,000 clones, over 75% of them seen just once; the ten biggest clones take up more than 1.5%. Sequenced sample: PBMCs. The origin of the receptors is a human donor in good health.

The V and J genes are TRBV4-3 and TRBJ1-2; 10 nucleotides line up with TRBD1. Unmatched junction bases numbered 6, after V lost 4 bases and J lost 4 bases. The germline V gene has CDR1 LGHNA and CDR2 YSLEER. CDR3 size: 15 residues. As DNA, the CDR3 is TGCGCCAGCAGCCCCGGGACAGGGGAGGGCTATGGCTACACCTTC. The encoded protein is CASSPGTGEGYGYTF.

This clone was counted between two and nine times. The J gene is TRBJ2-7, the V gene TRBV28, with a possible D match to TRBD2 (5 bases). The CDR3 has 12 amino acids. Germline CDR1 MDHEN, CDR2 SYDVKM. The V end was cut by 8 bases, the J end by 0 bases, with 8 bases between. The chain's CDR3 is CASGRSSYEQYF. CDR3 bases: TGTGCCAGCGGGAGAAGCTCCTACGAGCAGTACTTC.

CDR3 DNA sequence: TGTGCCAGCAGTGAGGAGATGACAGCGAGCAATCAGCCCCAGCATTTT. It codes for CASSEEMTASNQPQHF. The rearrangement joins TRBV2 to TRBJ1-5; D might be TRBD1 (5 bases). This CDR3 contains 16 residues. V lost 3 bases and J 1 base, leaving 13 bases between the germline ends. CDR1 is SNHLY, CDR2 FYNNEI, per germline. The full variable domain, with the rest looked up from reference TRBV2 and TRBJ1-5, is EPEVTQTPSHQVTQMGQEVILRCVPISNHLYFYWYRQILGQKVEFLVSFYNNEISEKSEIFDDQFSVERPDGSNFTLKIRSTKLEDSAMYFCASSEEMTASNQPQHFGDGTRLSIL.

V gene TRBV5-4 combines with J gene TRBJ2-5; no clear D gene. V was shortened by 4 bases and J by 2 bases, with 12 bases between the two germline ends. Germline CDR1 reads SGHNT; CDR2 reads YYREEE (reference sequence). The CDR3 length is 14 residues. The CDR3 DNA follows: TGTGCCAGCAGCCCTCCGGGTCATCAAGAGACCCAGTACTTC. Its protein is CASSPPGHQETQYF.

A few counts support this clone. The gene calls are TRBV5-1 and TRBJ2-5, with D possibly being TRBD1 (6 bases). Germline V gives CDR1 SGHRS, CDR2 YFSETQ. The CDR3 covers 14 residues. With 4 bases removed from V and 5 bases from J, the gap between germline ends came to 15 bases. The CDR3 sequence: CASSVLQGGETQYF. The CDR3 DNA sequence: TGCGCCAGCAGCGTCCTACAGGGCGGGGAGACCCAGTACTTC. The variable domain in full, completed from reference TRBV5-1 and TRBJ2-5, reads KAGVTQTPRYLIKTRGQQVTLSCSPISGHRSVSWYQQTPGQGLQFLFEYFSETQRNKGNFPGRFSGRQFSNSRSEMNVSTLELGDSALYLCASSVLQGGETQYFGPGTRLLVL.

With respect to this clone: The same CDR3 can be traced to other DNA sequences in this sample. The V and J genes are TRBV11-2 and TRBJ2-7, with D perhaps matching TRBD1 (6 bases). Germline V gene lookup returns CDR1 SGHAT and CDR2 FQNNGV. With 5 bases removed from V and 4 bases from J, the gap between germline ends came to 9 bases. This CDR3 contains 12 residues. The CDR3 loop is CASSLTGYEQYF. For the CDR3, the DNA is TGTGCCAGCAGCCTGACAGGATACGAGCAGTACTTC.

The rearrangement uses TRBV7-9 and TRBJ2-5, with TRBD2 identical over 8 bases. The CDR3 has 17 amino acids. Germline V gene lookup returns CDR1 SEHNR and CDR2 FQNEAQ (reference sequence). V lost 6 bases to trimming and J lost 0 bases; unmatched junction nucleotides: 12. CDR3 nucleotides: TGTGCCAGCAGGCCCGGGGGGCGCGGGGGGTACCAAGAGACCCAGTACTTC. The encoded protein is CASRPGGRGGYQETQYF.

The chain joins TRBV6-5 to TRBJ2-3; the match to TRBD1 covers 9 bases. The V segment lost 0 bases and the J segment 3 bases; nucleotides outside the gene matches: 1. The CDR3 extends over 15 amino acids. The germline V gene encodes CDR1 MNHEY and CDR2 SVGAGI. The CDR3 here is CASSYSGTGTDTQYF. CDR3 nucleotides: TGTGCCAGCAGTTACTCCGGGACAGGGACAGATACGCAGTATTTT.

This chain joins TRBV2 and TRBJ1-5, with D maybe TRBD1 (6 bases). Per germline, CDR1 SNHLY and CDR2 FYNNEI. Trimming removed 6 bases from V and 11 bases from J, with 17 bases in between. The CDR3 has 13 amino acids. The CDR3 region has the DNA TGTGCCAGCAGACAGGGAGGGACCGGGGCCCAGCATTTT. Protein sequence: CASRQGGTGAQHF.

The V call is TRBV7-9, the J call TRBJ1-2; D unresolved. This CDR3 spans 16 amino acids. The germline V and J ends were trimmed by 5 bases and 4 bases, with 20 bases remaining between them. Germline values: CDR1 SEHNR, CDR2 FQNEAQ (reference sequence). The CDR3 DNA is TGTGCCAGCAGCCCATTACCGGGAGCAGCTCTCTATGGCTACACCTTC. Translated, it gives CASSPLPGAALYGYTF. Full variable domain (missing parts from reference TRBV7-9 and TRBJ1-2): DTGVSQNPRHKITKRGQNVTFRCDPISEHNRLYWYRQTLGQGPEFLTYFQNEAQLEKSRLLSDRFSAERPKGSFSTLEIQRTEQGDSAMYLCASSPLPGAALYGYTFGSGTRLTVV.

This sequence joins TRBV4-1 and TRBJ2-7, with a weak D call TRBD1 (7 bases). V dropped 3 bases and J dropped 3 bases, with 21 bases sitting between them. The CDR3 runs to 17 residues. Germline V lookup: CDR1 MGHRA, CDR2 YSYEKL. CDR3 nucleotides: TGCGCCAGCAGCCAGGAGGATATAGCAGGGGGGTTCTACGAGCAGTACTTC. Translated, it gives CASSQEDIAGGFYEQYF.

The chain combines TRBV28 with TRBJ1-2, with 12 bases that match TRBD1. Germline CDR1 is MDHEN and CDR2 is SYDVKM. The CDR3 totals 14 residues. Trimming cost V 4 bases and J 8 bases; bases outside gene matches: 5. The CDR3 is CASSWDRGHRGYTF. CDR3 DNA: TGTGCCAGCAGTTGGGACAGGGGGCATCGGGGCTACACCTTC.

The V gene is TRBV6-6, the J gene TRBJ1-2, with 9 bases lining up with TRBD1. The CDR3 loop spans 14 amino acids. The trim removed 7 bases at V and 7 bases at J, leaving 10 bases unmatched. Germline V gene lookup returns CDR1 MNHNY and CDR2 SVGAGI (reference sequence). CDR3 sequence (DNA): TGTGCCAGCATCCCCCGGGACAGGGATGGTGGCTACACCTTC. This codes for CASIPRDRDGGYTF.

V is TRBV2 and J is TRBJ2-7, with TRBD1 matching 7 bases. The CDR3 is made up of 15 amino acids. Germline assignment: CDR1 SNHLY and CDR2 FYNNEI. Unmatched junction bases numbered 3, after V lost 0 bases and J lost 1 base. CDR3 bases: TGTGCCAGCAGTGAAGCGAACAGGGGTTCCTACGAGCAGTACTTC. It encodes CASSEANRGSYEQYF.